Each of the 5 T cell receptor beta chains below was sequenced from the same sample in a study of blood T cell repertoires in COVID-19. Assay used: immunoSEQ multiplex PCR; TCRdb lists only in-frame clones, some missing. The data hold approximately 87,000 clones, with roughly 80% observed a single time. The material sequenced was peripheral blood. These receptors came from a woman of 80 years or more with acute or convalescent COVID-19.

J is TRBJ2-3 and V is TRBV9; 9 bases agree with TRBD2. The junction had 6 bases not matched to a gene; V was cut back by 5 bases and J by 5 bases. Germline CDR1 is SGDLS and CDR2 is YYNGEE. The CDR3 runs to 14 residues. The CDR3: CASSSGGRVDTQYF. The CDR3, as DNA: TGTGCCAGCAGTAGCGGGGGCCGGGTAGATACGCAGTATTTT.

This clone has a single count. The chain links TRBV3-1 (or the pseudogene TRBV3-2) to TRBJ2-6; D might be TRBD1 (6 bases). The CDR3 totals 20 residues. The germline gives CDR1 LGHDT, CDR2 YNNKEL (reference sequence). Trimming removed 4 bases from V and 3 bases from J, with 25 bases in between. As DNA, the CDR3 is TGTGCCAGCAGCCGCTCAGAATACAGGGTTTATCGAGGTGGGGCCAACGTCCTGACTTTC. Residues: CASSRSEYRVYRGGANVLTF.

The gene calls are TRBV3-1 (or the pseudogene TRBV3-2) and TRBJ1-6; D not certain. Germline-derived CDR1 and CDR2 are LGHDT and YNNKEL (reference sequence). V lost 7 bases and J 7 bases, leaving 11 bases between the germline ends. There are 13 residues in the CDR3. CDR3 region: CASTLRSNSPLHF. For the CDR3, the DNA is TGTGCCAGCACCCTACGGTCGAATTCACCCCTCCACTTT.

The J gene is TRBJ2-5, the V gene TRBV7-3, with 7 bases lining up with TRBD1. Trimming at V came to 3 bases and at J to 4 bases, leaving 14 bases not matched to a gene. The germline V gene encodes CDR1 SGHTA and CDR2 FQGTGA. This CDR3 has 17 residues. CDR3 loop: CASSLRQGYGSAETQYF. DNA of the CDR3: TGTGCCAGCAGCTTGCGACAGGGCTACGGATCAGCAGAGACCCAGTACTTC.

The J gene is TRBJ2-7, the V gene TRBV5-4, with D possibly matching TRBD2 (6 bases). CDR3 length: 15 amino acids. Germline V gene data show CDR1 as SGHNT and CDR2 as YYREEE (reference sequence). Trimming removed 3 bases at V and 0 bases at J, with 13 bases between. DNA of the CDR3: TGTGCCAGCAGCTCGGGACTCATGAGCTCCTACGAGCAGTACTTC. It encodes CASSSGLMSSYEQYF.